The T cell receptor (beta chain) under discussion was sequenced for a study of regulatory T cells in long-lasting Graves disease. Construction of TCR beta libraries relied on iRepertoire HTBI primers and on Arm-PCR targeting CDR3 regions. TCRdb reprocessed the multiplex PCR reads via MiXCR and lists one record per CDR3 protein. In the table there are a few hundred thousand distinct CDR3 sequences, about 25% of which are singletons. Unmatched junction bases numbered 7, after V lost 4 bases and J lost 2 bases. The CDR3 runs to 15 residues. Germline V gene data show CDR1 as MNHEY and CDR2 as SVGAGI. This sample's time point: persistent/refractory GD, antithyroid drugs over 5 years with positive TRAb. TCR sequences were obtained from RNA taken from PBMCs. This clonotype was seen more than once but under ten times.

Material: peripheral blood mononuclear cells (PBMCs), obtained when the disease was refractory, from a patient treated with antithyroid drugs. V is TRBV6-5 and J is TRBJ2-7, with 8 positions matching TRBD2. This receptor was taken from a female donor with Graves disease. The CDR3 loop reads CASSSVAGPTYEQYF. As DNA, the CDR3 is TGTGCCAGCAGTTCGGTAGCGGGACCAACCTACGAGCAGTACTTC.